This TCR beta chain was sequenced in a study of beta chain features in type 1 diabetes. Study results and limitations: When Type 1 diabetes patients were examined, their TCRB CDR3s proved moderately but significantly shorter in all four CD4+ subsets.

This clone was observed a handful of times. Its antigen is still unknown. The CDR3 has 16 residues. Germline values: CDR1 KGHSH, CDR2 LQKENI. The V end was cut by 2 bases, the J end by 4 bases, with 17 bases between. What was sequenced were expressed TCRB transcripts, since all of the isolated RNA had been reverse transcribed. Assay: immunoSEQ multiplex PCR; the TCRdb copy retains only in-frame clones and omits some. The table has hundreds of thousands of clones, less than 9.5% seen once. The sequencing input was central memory CD4+ T cells from blood. V and J are TRBV18 and TRBJ2-5; D gene uncertain. The clonotype comes from a woman in her late teens or twenties in good health. The CDR3 DNA follows: TGTGCCAGCTCACCAAGGTTTATCGTGGTTGGAGAGACCCAGTACTTC. This sequence encodes CASSPRFIVVGETQYF. The variable domain in full, completed from reference TRBV18 and TRBJ2-5, reads NAGVMQNPRHLVRRRGQEARLRCSPMKGHSHVYWYRQLPEEGLKFMVYLQKENIIDESGMPKERFSAEFPKEGPSILRIQQVVRGDSAAYFCASSPRFIVVGETQYFGPGTRLLVL.